The 19 T cell receptor beta chains in this list originate from one sample, sequenced in a study of blood T cells in healthy people across ages. A second about 6 to 11 cycle PCR used barcoded and J-beta primers. TCRdb re-called the 5' RACE reads with MiXCR, one entry per CDR3 protein. The sample shows around 800,000 distinct CDR3 sequences, more than 25% of them seen only once. The same sample was also studied in work on T cells of mothers and their children.

The sequenced sample consisted of blood. These receptor sequences come from a boy between 10 and 17 years old in good health.

J is TRBJ2-6 and V is TRBV5-1; D possibly corresponds to TRBD1 (5 bases). Deletions cut 0 bases from V and 0 bases from J, with 13 bases between. The CDR3 length is 18 residues. Germline loops: CDR1 SGHRS, CDR2 YFSETQ. CDR3 sequence (DNA): TGCGCCAGCAGCTTGGGTGGACATTTGGGCTCTGGGGCCAACGTCCTGACTTTC. This translates into CASSLGGHLGSGANVLTF.

This clonotype came up a few times. V and J are TRBV5-1 and TRBJ2-2; 7 bases map to TRBD1. Losses at the gene ends were 4 bases for V and 5 bases for J; bases not matched to a gene: 8. CDR3 length: 15 amino acids. Germline assignment: CDR1 SGHRS and CDR2 YFSETQ. The CDR3 spells CASSRRQGRTGELFF. CDR3 nucleotides: TGCGCCAGCAGCAGACGACAGGGTAGAACCGGGGAGCTGTTTTTT.

This clonotype was seen more than once but under ten times. The V call is TRBV29-1, the J call TRBJ1-6; 7 bases are a match to TRBD1. Per germline, CDR1 SQVTM and CDR2 ANQGSEA. This CDR3 is built from 14 residues. Unmatched junction bases numbered 8, after V lost 6 bases and J lost 6 bases. DNA of the CDR3: TGCAGCGTCACCACAGGGGTACGTAATTCACCCCTCCACTTT. Translated: CSVTTGVRNSPLHF.

This clonotype was observed a few times. Because the CDR3 is missing its conserved closing phenylalanine or tryptophan, this is likely a read error. This chain uses TRBV7-2 with TRBJ1-1; TRBD1 might be the D (5 bases). V was shortened by 4 bases and J by 4 bases, with 13 bases between the two germline ends. This CDR3 comprises 14 residues. The germline gives CDR1 SGHTA, CDR2 FQGNSA. The CDR3 sequence: CASSSQATGTEAFL. The CDR3 DNA reads as TGTGCCAGCAGCTCACAGGCAACGGGCACTGAAGCTTTCCTT.

This clonotype was seen a handful of times. The CDR3 does not end in the conserved phenylalanine or tryptophan, so this is likely a read error. The chain uses TRBV5-1 and TRBJ1-1; D is uncertain. Trimming removed 0 bases from V and 1 base from J, with 4 bases in between. Germline loops: CDR1 SGHRS, CDR2 YFSETQ. CDR3 length: 13 residues. CDR3 coding DNA: TGCGCCAGCAGCTTGGAAGCGAACACTGAAGCTTTCTCT. Protein sequence: CASSLEANTEAFS.

This clonotype was seen repeatedly, ten times or more. J is TRBJ2-6 and V is TRBV12-3 or TRBV12-4; D is ambiguous. V was trimmed by 6 bases and J by 0 bases, leaving 3 bases between them. The CDR3 runs 13 residues. This CDR3 is CASRNSGANVLTF. The CDR3 DNA reads as TGTGCCAGCAGGAACTCTGGGGCCAACGTCCTGACTTTC.

This clonotype was recorded only once. At one end the junction does not follow the germline gene, possibly because of a read error. V and J are TRBV28 and TRBJ1-5, with D uncertain. The germline CDR1 and CDR2 sequences are MDHEN and SYDVKM. The CDR3 spans 13 residues. This CDR3 is CASSRISNQTQHF. DNA of the CDR3: TGTGCCAGCAGTAGGATTAGCAATCAGACCCAGCATTTT.

The sample holds a few counts of this clonotype. The chain employs TRBV7-9 and TRBJ1-1; 8 positions match TRBD1. The CDR3 runs to 16 residues. The V segment lost 5 bases and the J segment 0 bases; nucleotides outside the gene matches: 8. Germline CDR1 SEHNR, CDR2 FQNEAQ (reference sequence). CDR3 sequence reads: CASSPGTGEMNTEAFF. The CDR3 bases are TGTGCCAGCAGCCCAGGGACAGGCGAGATGAACACTGAAGCTTTCTTT.

There are a few counts of this clonotype. This sequence joins TRBV2 and TRBJ1-4; D is possibly TRBD1 (5 bases). Per the germline V gene, CDR1 is SNHLY and CDR2 is FYNNEI. V was cut by 3 bases and J by 2 bases, with 13 bases left in between. This CDR3 has 16 amino acids. CDR3 sequence: CASSDQRGVTNEKLFF. In DNA form, the CDR3 reads TGTGCCAGCAGTGACCAGCGGGGGGTGACTAATGAAAAACTGTTTTTT.

This clonotype was picked up a small number of times. This rearrangement joins TRBV20-1 to TRBJ2-6, with a weak D call TRBD1 (5 bases). The CDR3 spans 17 residues. The germline CDR1 and CDR2 sequences are DFQATT and SNEGSKA (reference sequence). The ends were cut back, 3 bases at V and 0 bases at J, with 15 bases in the middle. The CDR3 DNA follows: TGCAGTGCTAGCAGCAAGGGGCATAGCTCTGGGGCCAACGTCCTGACTTTC. As protein: CSASSKGHSSGANVLTF.

This clonotype was seen a handful of times. The rearrangement links TRBV5-1 to TRBJ2-5; D is unclear. The last part of the DNA fits TRBJ2-7 better; the J call may be wrong. CDR1 is SGHRS and CDR2 is YFSETQ in the germline V gene. This CDR3 comprises 12 residues. The CDR3 region is CASRGPIYEQYF. Written as DNA, the CDR3 is TGCGCCAGCAGAGGGCCCATCTACGAGCAGTACTTC.

This clonotype was observed a few times. J is TRBJ2-3 and V is TRBV30; 8 bases align to TRBD2. This CDR3 comprises 14 residues. J gave up 3 bases and V 4 bases, and 6 bases lay outside the gene matches. Germline V gene sequence: CDR1 GTSNPN, CDR2 SVGIG (reference sequence). The CDR3 spells CAWTRGGRTDTQYF. The CDR3 nucleotides read TGTGCCTGGACCCGGGGGGGCCGTACAGATACGCAGTATTTT.

In its sample, this clonotype was seen a few times. The V gene is TRBV24-1, the J gene TRBJ2-1; D is uncertain. This CDR3 contains 14 residues. Germline V lookup: CDR1 KGHDR, CDR2 SFDVKD. Trimming shortened V by 3 bases and J by 5 bases, and 10 bases separated the two germline ends. CDR3 DNA sequence: TGTGCCACCAGTGATCTGATGGAACACAATGAGCAGTTCTTC. It specifies CATSDLMEHNEQFF.

This clonotype was counted between two and nine times. J is TRBJ1-4 and V is TRBV3-1; D remains ambiguous. The CDR3 is 14 residues long. CDR1 is LGHDT and CDR2 is YNNKEL in the germline V gene (reference sequence). V was cut by 4 bases and J by 6 bases, with 12 bases left in between. CDR3 bases: TGTGCCAGCAGCCTCCGGTCTCCGGATGAAAAACTGTTTTTT. It translates to CASSLRSPDEKLFF.

V and J are TRBV6-2 or TRBV6-3 and TRBJ2-1; no clear D gene. Trimming shortened V by 0 bases and J by 7 bases, and 10 bases separated the two germline ends. Germline CDR1 and CDR2: MNHEY and SVGEGT. The CDR3 runs to 14 residues. The CDR3 spells CASSYSPSGNEQFF. In DNA form, the CDR3 reads TGTGCCAGCAGTTACTCCCCGTCCGGGAATGAGCAGTTCTTC.

The V gene is TRBV12-3 or TRBV12-4, the J gene TRBJ2-5; TRBD2 agrees at 11 bases. The CDR3 consists of 16 residues. Unmatched junction bases numbered 7, after V lost 5 bases and J lost 2 bases. DNA for the CDR3: TGTGCCAGCAGTACTAGCGGGGGATCTTGGCAAGAGACCCAGTACTTC. Its protein product is CASSTSGGSWQETQYF.

This clonotype has just a few counts. The V gene is TRBV20-1, the J gene TRBJ2-7, with D perhaps given as TRBD1 or TRBD2 (5 bases each). Germline V gene lookup returns CDR1 DFQATT and CDR2 SNEGSKA (reference sequence). V shed 3 bases and J shed 0 bases, with 12 bases lying between them. The CDR3 consists of 14 residues. The CDR3 region is CSASSRDPSYEQYF. The CDR3 coding sequence is TGCAGTGCTAGCTCTCGGGACCCCTCCTACGAGCAGTACTTC.

The chain employs TRBV27 and TRBJ1-2, with D unresolved. Trimming left V 0 bases short and J 8 bases short, with 16 bases between. The CDR3 loop spans 15 amino acids. CDR1 and CDR2 from the germline V gene are MNHEY and SMNVEV (reference sequence). Here the CDR3 reads CASSLSWTGRRGYTF. In DNA form, the CDR3 reads TGTGCCAGCAGTTTATCCTGGACGGGTCGACGAGGCTACACCTTC.

The V and J genes are TRBV5-4 and TRBJ2-1; TRBD2 matches at 7 bases. The DNA end lines up better with TRBJ2-5; the J call may be wrong. The CDR3 runs to 17 residues. The germline CDR1 and CDR2 sequences are SGHNT and YYREEE (reference sequence). CDR3 protein: CASRGGGNQAGFETQYF. In DNA form, the CDR3 reads TGTGCCAGCAGGGGGGGAGGGAACCAAGCCGGATTCGAGACCCAGTACTTC.